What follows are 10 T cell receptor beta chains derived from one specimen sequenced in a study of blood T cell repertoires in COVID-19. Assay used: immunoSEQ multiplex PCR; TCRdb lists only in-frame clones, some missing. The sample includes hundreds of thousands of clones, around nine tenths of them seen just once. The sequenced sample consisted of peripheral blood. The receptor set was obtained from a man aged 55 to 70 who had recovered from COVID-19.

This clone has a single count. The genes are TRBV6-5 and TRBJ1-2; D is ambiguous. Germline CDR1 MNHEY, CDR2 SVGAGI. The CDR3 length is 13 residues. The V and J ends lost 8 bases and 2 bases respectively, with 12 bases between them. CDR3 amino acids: CASRQDQNYGYTF. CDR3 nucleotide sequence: TGTGCCAGCCGTCAGGATCAGAACTATGGCTACACCTTC.

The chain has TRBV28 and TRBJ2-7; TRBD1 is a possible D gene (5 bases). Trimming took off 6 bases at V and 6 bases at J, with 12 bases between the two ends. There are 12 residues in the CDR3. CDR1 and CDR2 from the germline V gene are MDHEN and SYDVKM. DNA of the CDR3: TGTGCCAGCAGCCTTCTGGGGCGCGAGCAGTACTTC. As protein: CASSLLGREQYF.

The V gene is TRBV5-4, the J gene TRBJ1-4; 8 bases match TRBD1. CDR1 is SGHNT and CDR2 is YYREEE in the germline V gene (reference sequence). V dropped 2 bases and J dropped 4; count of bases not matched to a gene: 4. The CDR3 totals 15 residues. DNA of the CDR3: TGTGCCAGCAGCTTCCGGGACAGGAGTAATGAAAAACTGTTTTTT. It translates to CASSFRDRSNEKLFF.

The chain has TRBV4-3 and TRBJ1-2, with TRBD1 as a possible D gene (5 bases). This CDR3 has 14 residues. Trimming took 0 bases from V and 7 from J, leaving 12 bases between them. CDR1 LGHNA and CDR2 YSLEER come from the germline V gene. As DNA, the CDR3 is TGCGCCAGCAGCCAAGATCCAGGGAGGGGTGGCTACACCTTC. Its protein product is CASSQDPGRGGYTF.

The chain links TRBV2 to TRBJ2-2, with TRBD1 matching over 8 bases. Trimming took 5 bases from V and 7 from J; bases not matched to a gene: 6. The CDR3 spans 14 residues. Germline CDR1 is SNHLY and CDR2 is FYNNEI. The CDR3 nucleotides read TGTGCCAGCAGTCAGGGGGCGCAAAGCGGGGAGCTGTTTTTT. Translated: CASSQGAQSGELFF.

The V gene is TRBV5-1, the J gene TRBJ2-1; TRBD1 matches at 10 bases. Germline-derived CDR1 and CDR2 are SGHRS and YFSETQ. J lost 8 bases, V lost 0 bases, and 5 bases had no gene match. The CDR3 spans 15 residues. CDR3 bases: TGCGCCAGCAGCTTGGAGGGACAGGGGTATGATGAGCAGTTCTTC. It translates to CASSLEGQGYDEQFF.

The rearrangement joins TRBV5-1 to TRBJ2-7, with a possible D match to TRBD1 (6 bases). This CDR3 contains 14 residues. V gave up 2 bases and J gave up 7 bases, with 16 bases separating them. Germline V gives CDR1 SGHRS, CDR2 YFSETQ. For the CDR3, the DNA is TGCGCCAGCAGCTTAGGGGGAATTACGAAAGAGCAGTACTTC. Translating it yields CASSLGGITKEQYF.

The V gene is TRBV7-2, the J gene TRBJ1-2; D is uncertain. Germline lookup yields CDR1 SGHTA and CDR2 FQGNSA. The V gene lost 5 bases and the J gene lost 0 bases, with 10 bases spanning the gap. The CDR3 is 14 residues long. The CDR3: CASSPDTSNYGYTF. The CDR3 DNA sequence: TGTGCCAGCAGCCCCGACACTTCTAACTATGGCTACACCTTC.

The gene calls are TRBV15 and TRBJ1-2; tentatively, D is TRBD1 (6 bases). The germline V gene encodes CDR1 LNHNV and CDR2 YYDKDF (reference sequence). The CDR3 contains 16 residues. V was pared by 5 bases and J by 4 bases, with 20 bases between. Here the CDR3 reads CATSLEGGTYSYGYTF. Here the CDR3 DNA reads TGTGCCACCAGCCTTGAGGGGGGGACATATTCCTATGGCTACACCTTC.

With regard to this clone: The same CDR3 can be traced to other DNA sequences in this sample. The CDR3 DNA sequence: TGCGCCAGCAGCTTGGAAGGGCAGGGGGGTTACGAGCAGTACTTC. This codes for CASSLEGQGGYEQYF. The chain has TRBV5-1 and TRBJ2-7, with D tentatively TRBD1 (7 bases). The CDR3 runs 15 residues. Germline CDR1 SGHRS, CDR2 YFSETQ. Trimming shortened V by 0 bases and J by 4 bases, and 14 bases separated the two germline ends.